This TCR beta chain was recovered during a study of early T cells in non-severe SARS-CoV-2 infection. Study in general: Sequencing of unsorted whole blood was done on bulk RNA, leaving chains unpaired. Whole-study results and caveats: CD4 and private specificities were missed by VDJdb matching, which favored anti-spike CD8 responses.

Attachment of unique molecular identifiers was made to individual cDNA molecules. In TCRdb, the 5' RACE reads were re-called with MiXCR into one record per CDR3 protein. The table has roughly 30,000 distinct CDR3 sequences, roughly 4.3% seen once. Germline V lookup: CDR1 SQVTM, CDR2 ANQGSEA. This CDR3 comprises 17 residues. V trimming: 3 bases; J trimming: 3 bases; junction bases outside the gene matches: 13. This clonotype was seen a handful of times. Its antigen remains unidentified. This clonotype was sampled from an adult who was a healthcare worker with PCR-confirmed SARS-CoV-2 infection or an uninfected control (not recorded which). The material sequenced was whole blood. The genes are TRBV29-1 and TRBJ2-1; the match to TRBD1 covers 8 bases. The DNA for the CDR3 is TGCAGCGTTGACGGCAGCCCCGCAGGGGGCTTCTACAATGAGCAGTTCTTC. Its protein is CSVDGSPAGGFYNEQFF.